This T cell receptor (beta chain) stems from a study of T cells in Graves' hyperthyroidism and ophthalmopathy. CDR3 length equals 15 residues. V dropped 4 bases and J dropped 0 bases, with 7 bases sitting between them. Germline V gene data show CDR1 as SGHTA and CDR2 as FQGNSA. Overall study results and limits: Model output signaled ophthalmopathy a median roughly 6.1 months ahead of onset. Also found in blood were most expanded thyroid clonotypes above 0.001.

Template material for amplifying TCR beta CDR3 regions consisted of RNA transcripts. The primer set for the first-round RT-PCR of the TCR CDR3 was HTBI. TCRdb ran MiXCR on the multiplex PCR reads and lists one entry per CDR3 protein. The repertoire includes over 700,000 distinct CDR3 sequences, more than 30% of them detected once, and about 9% sits in the top ten. In regard to this clonotype: Its antigen is unknown.

This rearrangement joins TRBV7-2 to TRBJ1-6; no firm D call. This TCR derives from a man between 18 and 35 years old with Graves' hyperthyroidism. The sample taken for sequencing was blood. CDR3 nucleotide sequence: TGTGCCAGCAGCTCTGACGGCTCCTATAATTCACCCCTCCACTTT. The encoded protein is CASSSDGSYNSPLHF.